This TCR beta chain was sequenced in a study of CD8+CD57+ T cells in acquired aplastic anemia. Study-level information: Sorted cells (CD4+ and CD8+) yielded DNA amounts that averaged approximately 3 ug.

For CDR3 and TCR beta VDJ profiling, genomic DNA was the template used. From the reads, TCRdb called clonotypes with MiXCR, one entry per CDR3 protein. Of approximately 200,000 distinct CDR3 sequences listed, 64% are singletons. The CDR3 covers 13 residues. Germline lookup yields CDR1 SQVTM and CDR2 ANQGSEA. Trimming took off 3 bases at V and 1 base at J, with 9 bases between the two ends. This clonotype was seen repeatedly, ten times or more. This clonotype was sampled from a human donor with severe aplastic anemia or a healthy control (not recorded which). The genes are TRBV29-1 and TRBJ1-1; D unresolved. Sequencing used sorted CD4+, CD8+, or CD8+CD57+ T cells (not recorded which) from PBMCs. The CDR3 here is CSVDQAPNTEAFF. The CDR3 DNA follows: TGCAGCGTTGATCAGGCCCCGAACACTGAAGCTTTCTTT.